This entry concerns a single TCR beta chain. Its antigen is not known. J lost 11 bases, V lost 3 bases, and 10 bases had no gene match. The CDR3 length is 14 residues. Per the germline V gene, CDR1 is SEHNR and CDR2 is FQNEAQ (reference sequence). The run of the v3.0 immunoSEQ assay was at survey level. Only in-frame clones appear in the TCRdb table, and some are missing; sequencing was by immunoSEQ multiplex PCR. The sample holds some 8,900 clones; roughly 79% are singletons and the top ten take around 21%. The record originates from a study of long-term antiretroviral therapy in people with HIV. Overall study results and limits: Repertoires from HIV showed CDR3 length ranges narrower than those of controls.

The J gene is TRBJ2-5, the V gene TRBV7-9; 9 bases are shared with TRBD2. This specimen consisted of unsorted PBMCs, obtained 1.8 years before starting antiretroviral therapy. This TCR came from a man between 35 and 55 years old with HIV. The CDR3 DNA follows: TGTGCCAGCAGCTTGACCGGGACTAGCCCTGTGCAGTACTTC. Amino acids: CASSLTGTSPVQYF.